Given below is one T cell receptor (beta chain) in context. Its target is not known. The CDR3 spans 17 residues. The germline gives CDR1 MGHRA, CDR2 YSYEKL. V dropped 0 bases and J dropped 2 bases, with 14 bases sitting between them. The data originate from a study of shared clonotypes between healthy human individuals. The method was immunoSEQ multiplex PCR; TCRdb's version includes in-frame clones alone and lacks a portion of them. The data hold around 2.1 million clones, with about 93% observed a single time. Whole-study findings and limits: Limitation of the genetic and exposure-history diversity represented came from the few donors.

Terminally differentiated effector memory CD45RA+ cells were excluded from the naive CD8 cells, which were CD45RO-negative and positively selected for CCR7. Nashville, Tennessee was home to all donors, who were Caucasian adults. The source of this sequence is a man aged 18 to 30 in good health. Some clones in this sample may be carry-over from other donors' samples. This chain connects TRBV4-1 to TRBJ1-5; D is perhaps TRBD1 (5 bases). The specimen was naive CD8+ T cells from PBMCs. CDR3 DNA sequence: TGCGCCAGCAGCCAAGAGGCCGGGGGGATCGGCAATCAGCCCCAGCATTTT. This sequence encodes CASSQEAGGIGNQPQHF.